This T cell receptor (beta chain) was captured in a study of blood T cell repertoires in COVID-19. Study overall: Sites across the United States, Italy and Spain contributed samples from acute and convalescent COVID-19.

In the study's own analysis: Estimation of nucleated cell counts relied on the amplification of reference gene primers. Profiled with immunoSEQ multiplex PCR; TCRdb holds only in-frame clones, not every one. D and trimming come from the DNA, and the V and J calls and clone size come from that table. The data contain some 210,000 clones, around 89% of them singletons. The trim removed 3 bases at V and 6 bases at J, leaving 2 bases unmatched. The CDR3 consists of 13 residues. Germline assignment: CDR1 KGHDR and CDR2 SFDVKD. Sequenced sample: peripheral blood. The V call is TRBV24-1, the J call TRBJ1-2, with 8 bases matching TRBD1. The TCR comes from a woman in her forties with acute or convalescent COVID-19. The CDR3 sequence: CATSDDRGDGYTF. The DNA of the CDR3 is TGTGCCACCAGTGATGACAGGGGCGATGGCTACACCTTC.